Described below is a single TCR beta chain sequence and its context. TCRdb's copy holds only in-frame clones and misses some; the assay was immunoSEQ multiplex PCR. The sample contains under 300,000 clones, about 90% of which appear only once. This entry belongs to a study of blood T cell repertoires in COVID-19. On the study more broadly: Italy, Spain and the United States were the sources of the convalescent and acute COVID-19 samples.

The receptor was isolated from a woman aged 40-49 years with acute or convalescent COVID-19. Sample: peripheral blood.

The CDR3 coding sequence is TGCGCCAGCAGCGTACAGGGGGTGAACACTGAAGCTTTCTTT. It encodes CASSVQGVNTEAFF. The rearrangement joins TRBV5-1 to TRBJ1-1, with 8 bases identical to TRBD1. There are 14 residues in the CDR3. Trimming at V came to 4 bases and at J to 0 bases, leaving 2 bases not matched to a gene. Germline CDR1 SGHRS, CDR2 YFSETQ.